The clone carrying this T cell receptor beta chain has a count of ten or more. The data belong to a study of T-cell reconstitution after alpha-beta-depleted transplantation in children. As it was prepared, the TCRbeta library received unique molecular identifiers. TCRdb passed the PCR reads through MiXCR, listing each CDR3 protein once. The repertoire holds about 240,000 distinct CDR3 sequences, with about 26% as singletons. V was cut by 2 bases and J by 0 bases, with 10 bases left in between. Germline CDR1 SGHKS, CDR2 YYEKEE (reference sequence). The CDR3 consists of 15 residues. This chain links TRBV5-5 with TRBJ2-3; TRBD2 is a possible D gene (6 bases). The input for sequencing was PBMCs, taken before TCRalphabeta/CD19-depleted stem cell transplant. This clonotype was obtained from a girl aged 2 to 9 with Fanconi anemia, due to receive a stem cell transplant. The DNA of the CDR3 is TGTGCCAGCAGCTTCCGGGGGACTAGCACAGATACGCAGTATTTT. Translating it yields CASSFRGTSTDTQYF.